Given below is one T cell receptor (beta chain) in context. This specimen belongs to a study of long-term antiretroviral therapy in people with HIV. This CDR3 region has 13 residues. The V gene lost 10 bases and the J gene lost 4 bases, with 16 bases spanning the gap. The germline V gene encodes CDR1 SEHNR and CDR2 FQNEAQ (reference sequence). Assay version v3.0 of immunoSEQ was used, and it was run at survey level. Profiling relied on immunoSEQ multiplex PCR, and the TCRdb table lists in-frame clones only, not all of them. The sample has fewer than 30,000 clones; around 86% are singletons. This receptor was identified in a man aged 40-50 years with HIV. The chain combines TRBV7-9 with TRBJ1-1; D might be TRBD1 (5 bases). This specimen consisted of unsorted PBMCs, obtained just over 2.6 years after starting antiretroviral therapy. In DNA form, the CDR3 reads TGTGCCACCCTGCGGGACCGCGGCACTGAAGCTTTCTTT. It codes for CATLRDRGTEAFF.